This entry is about one T cell receptor beta chain. The data are from a study of shared clonotypes between healthy human individuals. Assay used: immunoSEQ multiplex PCR; TCRdb lists only in-frame clones, some missing. The sample records about half a million clones, approximately 78% being singletons. Every contributor of samples was a Caucasian grown-up residing in Nashville, Tennessee. Germline CDR1 is SGHRS and CDR2 is YFSETQ. With 0 bases removed from V and 3 bases from J, the gap between germline ends came to 9 bases. The CDR3 length is 14 residues. This clonotype was obtained from a woman in her 40s in good health. Some clones in this sample may be carry-over from other donors' samples. What was sequenced was PBMCs. The chain joins TRBV5-1 to TRBJ2-5; no clear D gene. The CDR3 DNA reads TGCGCCAGCAGCTTGGCCGGCCGCAAAGAGACCCAGTACTTC. Protein: CASSLAGRKETQYF. The full variable domain, completed using reference TRBV5-1 and TRBJ2-5, is KAGVTQTPRYLIKTRGQQVTLSCSPISGHRSVSWYQQTPGQGLQFLFEYFSETQRNKGNFPGRFSGRQFSNSRSEMNVSTLELGDSALYLCASSLAGRKETQYFGPGTRLLVL.